The TCR beta chain described here comes from a study of T cells in localized non-small cell lung cancer. Notes on the study in general: Uninvolved adjacent lung had the highest recorded T cell clonality, with tumor below it.

Libraries were prepared by immunoSEQ multiplex PCR; TCRdb keeps only in-frame clonotypes and omits some of them. This sample yields around 1,800 clones, of which 24% are seen a single time; about 29% belongs to the top ten. The CDR3 runs 16 residues. The germline gives CDR1 SGHNT, CDR2 YENEEA. Trimming pared 4 bases from V and 3 bases from J, leaving 15 bases between. This clone has more than one count but fewer than ten. What it binds is unknown. The receptor was isolated from a male donor aged 60 or over with stage II squamous cell lung carcinoma. The source was normal lung tissue next to the tumor, collected before any cancer treatment. V is TRBV11-3 and J is TRBJ2-2, with D possibly matching TRBD1 (6 bases). This CDR3 is CASSSNPDSYTGELFF. CDR3 sequence (DNA): TGTGCCAGCAGCTCTAACCCGGACAGCTACACCGGGGAGCTGTTTTTT.